This passage covers 8 T cell receptor beta chains from one sample sequenced in a study of blood T cell repertoires in COVID-19. TCRdb keeps only in-frame clones here, not all; method: immunoSEQ multiplex PCR. This table holds 200,000 to 250,000 clones, approximately 89% found once. The source material was peripheral blood. These receptors were obtained from a woman in her 40s with acute or convalescent COVID-19.

V usage is TRBV6-5 and J usage is TRBJ1-4; no definite D call. With 7 bases removed from V and 4 bases from J, the gap between germline ends came to 10 bases. This CDR3 is built from 13 residues. Germline CDR1 is MNHEY and CDR2 is SVGAGI. The CDR3 reads CASMEGRNEKLFF. The CDR3 nucleotides read TGTGCCAGCATGGAGGGTCGTAATGAAAAACTGTTTTTT.

The chain combines TRBV7-9 with TRBJ1-1; 10 bases fit TRBD1. V lost 5 bases to trimming and J lost 12 bases; unmatched junction nucleotides: 15. This CDR3 has 15 amino acids. Germline V gene data show CDR1 as SEHNR and CDR2 as FQNEAQ (reference sequence). The CDR3 region is CASSEPGQGPCVTFF. Written as DNA, the CDR3 is TGTGCCAGCAGCGAGCCGGGACAGGGGCCTTGTGTGACTTTCTTT.

The chain joins TRBV14 to TRBJ1-4; 9 nucleotides agree with TRBD1. With V trimmed by 0 bases and J by 10 bases, 6 bases remained unmatched. CDR3 size: 15 residues. Germline V gives CDR1 SGHDN, CDR2 FVKESK. CDR3 sequence reads: CASSQDPGTGLKLFF. The CDR3 region has the DNA TGTGCCAGCAGCCAAGACCCCGGGACAGGGTTAAAACTGTTTTTT.

This clone was detected only once. V is TRBV3-1 (or the pseudogene TRBV3-2) and J is TRBJ2-3; 7 bases are shared with TRBD2. This CDR3 is built from 13 residues. Germline V gene data show CDR1 as LGHDT and CDR2 as YNNKEL (reference sequence). Losses at the gene ends were 3 bases for V and 6 bases for J; bases not matched to a gene: 3. DNA of the CDR3: TGTGCCAGCAGCCAGGGAGGGTGGGATACGCAGTATTTT. This encodes CASSQGGWDTQYF.

This rearrangement joins TRBV5-1 to TRBJ1-2, with D perhaps matching TRBD1 (5 bases). The CDR3 covers 15 residues. V was trimmed by 1 base and J by 1 base, leaving 11 bases between them. CDR1 SGHRS and CDR2 YFSETQ come from the germline V gene. CDR3 region: CASSLTGVNNYGYTF. The CDR3 DNA sequence: TGCGCCAGCAGCTTGACGGGGGTGAATAACTATGGCTACACCTTC.

This chain joins TRBV29-1 and TRBJ2-1, with TRBD2 matching over 8 bases. Germline V gives CDR1 SQVTM, CDR2 ANQGSEA. This CDR3 contains 14 residues. Trimming removed 5 bases from V and 3 bases from J; junction bases left unmatched: 6. CDR3 bases: TGCAGCGTTTCAGCGGGGGCGTACTACAATGAGCAGTTCTTC. It is translated as CSVSAGAYYNEQFF.

J is TRBJ2-5 and V is TRBV5-1, with TRBD2 as a possible D gene (6 bases). This CDR3 has 15 residues. Germline CDR1 is SGHRS and CDR2 is YFSETQ. The V gene lost 4 bases and the J gene lost 5 bases, with 18 bases spanning the gap. CDR3 nucleotide sequence: TGCGCCAGCAGCCTCCGTGGGGGACTTTGGGAGACCCAGTACTTC. It translates to CASSLRGGLWETQYF.

Here the CDR3 reads CASSLGPGTDTQYF. CDR3 DNA: TGTGCCAGCAGCTTGGGGCCAGGCACAGATACGCAGTATTTT. This chain uses TRBV5-4 with TRBJ2-3; D gene unclear. Trimming took 0 bases from V and 1 from J, leaving 6 bases between them. The CDR3 consists of 14 residues. Germline V gene sequence: CDR1 SGHNT, CDR2 YYREEE (reference sequence).